This T cell receptor (beta chain) came from a study of blood T cell repertoires in COVID-19. Looking at the study overall: Spain, Italy and the United States supplied samples that represented acute and convalescent COVID-19. The analysed material was cDNA or gDNA that came from T cells, B-cell-depleted T cells, or PBMCs.

As processed by the authors: Amplification of reference gene primers provided the estimated nucleated cell counts. Libraries were prepared by immunoSEQ multiplex PCR; TCRdb keeps only in-frame clonotypes and omits some of them. That table furnishes V, J and clone size, whereas the DNA furnished D and trimming. In the table there are 95,000 to 120,000 clones, roughly 80% of which are singletons. This clone was detected a few times. In germline, CDR1 is SGHRS, CDR2 YFSETQ. With 5 bases clipped from V and 8 bases from J, the junction kept 7 bases outside the gene matches. The CDR3 is 14 residues long. This rearrangement joins TRBV5-1 to TRBJ1-4; 9 nucleotides align to TRBD1. The source is a man aged 50 to 60 with acute or convalescent COVID-19. Sequencing used peripheral blood. In DNA form, the CDR3 reads TGCGCCAGCAGTTCCGGGACAGGGCGGGAAAAACTGTTTTTT. It specifies CASSSGTGREKLFF.